Shown below are 25 T cell receptor beta chains from a single sample sequenced in a study of cytomegalovirus exposure and HLA in healthy donors. Amplification used 60 Vbeta primers and 13 Jbeta primers. Data came from immunoSEQ multiplex PCR; TCRdb stores just in-frame clones and leaves some out. Of some 150,000 clones listed, roughly 76% are singletons. Sequencing was done on a sample of PBMCs. Every receptor here comes from a man younger than 35 in good health and CMV-seronegative.

The chain links TRBV5-1 to TRBJ2-2; a possible D gene is TRBD1 (6 bases). The CDR3 covers 16 residues. Germline loops: CDR1 SGHRS, CDR2 YFSETQ. V shed 0 bases and J shed 4 bases, with 13 bases lying between them. In DNA form, the CDR3 reads TGCGCCAGCAGCTTGGCCCACAGGGTAAGCACCGGGGAGCTGTTTTTT. Its translation is CASSLAHRVSTGELFF.

As concerns this clone: Other nucleotide sequences from this sample produce the same CDR3. V and J are TRBV5-1 and TRBJ2-3, with a possible D match to TRBD2 (5 bases). The CDR3 extends over 14 amino acids. V dropped 0 bases and J dropped 0 bases, with 5 bases sitting between them. CDR1 is SGHRS, CDR2 YFSETQ, per germline. The CDR3 sequence is CASSLGTSTDTQYF. The CDR3 DNA reads TGCGCCAGCAGCTTGGGGACTAGCACAGATACGCAGTATTTT. The full variable domain, its missing parts supplied by reference TRBV5-1 and TRBJ2-3, is KAGVTQTPRYLIKTRGQQVTLSCSPISGHRSVSWYQQTPGQGLQFLFEYFSETQRNKGNFPGRFSGRQFSNSRSEMNVSTLELGDSALYLCASSLGTSTDTQYFGPGTRLTVL.

J is TRBJ1-5 and V is TRBV4-1; TRBD1 is a possible D gene (6 bases). Germline CDR1 MGHRA, CDR2 YSYEKL. V was cut by 0 bases and J by 5 bases, with 14 bases left in between. The CDR3 contains 16 residues. CDR3 nucleotide sequence: TGCGCCAGCAGCCAAGATGCAGGGGCCGTATATCAGCCCCAGCATTTT. This gives the protein CASSQDAGAVYQPQHF.

V gene TRBV5-1 combines with J gene TRBJ1-2, with 7 nucleotides matching TRBD1. The CDR3 loop spans 15 amino acids. V trimming: 1 base; J trimming: 2 bases; junction bases outside the gene matches: 5. Looked up from germline, CDR1 is SGHRS and CDR2 is YFSETQ. This chain's CDR3 is CASSLSQGGNYGYTF. CDR3 bases: TGCGCCAGCAGCTTGTCACAAGGGGGCAACTATGGCTACACCTTC.

This chain uses TRBV29-1 with TRBJ2-1, with D perhaps matching TRBD1 (6 bases). CDR1 and CDR2 from the germline V gene are SQVTM and ANQGSEA. V lost 8 bases to trimming and J lost 2 bases, with 7 bases between them. The CDR3 is 11 amino acids. Written as DNA, the CDR3 is TGCAGCCAGGGGACCTACAATGAGCAGTTCTTC. Translating gives CSQGTYNEQFF.

The V and J genes are TRBV5-1 and TRBJ1-4, with a tentative D call TRBD1 (5 bases). Trimming removed 5 bases from V and 8 bases from J, with 13 bases in between. Germline loops: CDR1 SGHRS, CDR2 YFSETQ. This CDR3 comprises 13 residues. The CDR3 nucleotides read TGCGCCAGCAGGAACCAGGGAAACGAAAAACTGTTTTTT. The encoded protein is CASRNQGNEKLFF.

This clone has a handful of counts. The J gene is TRBJ1-3, the V gene TRBV10-3; D unclear. Germline V lookup: CDR1 ENHRY, CDR2 SYGVKD. Trimming cost V 10 bases and J 2 bases, with 15 bases left between them. The CDR3 is made up of 14 amino acids. CDR3 residues: CATATLVAGNTIYF. In nucleotides, the CDR3 is TGTGCCACCGCGACACTCGTCGCTGGAAACACCATATATTTT.

The gene calls are TRBV5-4 and TRBJ2-5, with 8 bases fitting TRBD2. J lost 2 bases, V lost 0 bases, and 6 bases had no gene match. CDR1 and CDR2 (germline): SGHNT, YYREEE (reference sequence). The CDR3 runs to 16 residues. The CDR3 coding sequence is TGTGCCAGCAGCTTGGCCGATCTAGCGGGTCAAGAGACCCAGTACTTC. This codes for CASSLADLAGQETQYF. The complete variable domain, with remaining parts taken from reference TRBV5-4 and TRBJ2-5, reads ETGVTQSPTHLIKTRGQQVTLRCSSQSGHNTVSWYQQALGQGPQFIFQYYREEENGRGNFPPRFSGLQFPNYSSELNVNALELDDSALYLCASSLADLAGQETQYFGPGTRLLVL.

CDR3: CASTTWGGLNTEAFF. In DNA form, the CDR3 reads TGTGCCAGTACCACGTGGGGAGGACTAAACACTGAAGCTTTCTTT. The chain links TRBV19 to TRBJ1-1; the D is unclear. The germline V gene has CDR1 LNHDA and CDR2 SQIVND (reference sequence). Trimming removed 7 bases from V and 2 bases from J, with 17 bases in between. The CDR3 runs to 15 residues.

J is TRBJ1-6 and V is TRBV28; D remains ambiguous. The length of the CDR3 is 13 residues. Deletions cut 4 bases from V and 6 bases from J, with 7 bases between. CDR1 and CDR2 (germline): MDHEN, SYDVKM. CDR3 amino acids: CASSSPVNSPLHF. Written as DNA, the CDR3 is TGTGCCAGCAGTTCCCCAGTTAATTCACCCCTCCACTTT.

The chain couples TRBV7-2 to TRBJ2-2; 7 positions match TRBD2. In germline, CDR1 is SGHTA, CDR2 FQGNSA. This CDR3 spans 16 amino acids. J gave up 6 bases and V 1 base, and 8 bases lay outside the gene matches. CDR3: CASSLEGLVGPGELFF. The CDR3 coding sequence is TGTGCCAGCAGCTTAGAAGGACTAGTCGGTCCCGGGGAGCTGTTTTTT. The full variable domain, in which reference TRBV7-2 and TRBJ2-2 provide the parts outside the CDR3, is GAGVSQSPSNKVTEKGKDVELRCDPISGHTALYWYRQSLGQGLEFLIYFQGNSAPDKSGLPSDRFSAERTGGSVSTLTIQRTQQEDSAVYLCASSLEGLVGPGELFFGEGSRLTVL.

The V gene is TRBV4-1, the J gene TRBJ2-3; the D is unclear. Germline V gene data show CDR1 as MGHRA and CDR2 as YSYEKL. Deletions cut 0 bases from V and 2 bases from J, with 15 bases between. The CDR3 is 17 residues long. The CDR3 DNA reads TGCGCCAGCAGCCAAGACTTAACACCTAGTTACACAGATACGCAGTATTTT. As protein: CASSQDLTPSYTDTQYF.

Regarding this clone: It may be a read error: a sequence one base away is much more abundant. J is TRBJ2-3 and V is TRBV2; 9 bases agree with TRBD2. CDR3 length: 14 residues. J lost 2 bases, V lost 4 bases, and 1 base had no gene match. Germline assignment: CDR1 SNHLY and CDR2 FYNNEI. The CDR3 DNA sequence: TGTGCCAGCAGTGGCGGGGGGGCCACAGATACGCAGTATTTT. It yields the protein CASSGGGATDTQYF.

The chain uses TRBV7-3 and TRBJ2-3; D unclear. CDR1 and CDR2 (germline): SGHTA, FQGTGA. CDR3 size: 13 residues. Between the trimmed V and J ends, which lost 4 bases and 4 bases, there was a span of 9 bases. Here the CDR3 reads CASSSLVADTQYF. CDR3 sequence (DNA): TGTGCCAGCAGCTCCCTAGTGGCAGATACGCAGTATTTT. Using reference TRBV7-3 and TRBJ2-3 for the parts outside the CDR3, the full variable domain is GAGVSQTPSNKVTEKGKYVELRCDPISGHTALYWYRQSLGQGPEFLIYFQGTGAADDSGLPNDRFFAVRPEGSVSTLKIQRTERGDSAVYLCASSSLVADTQYFGPGTRLTVL.

This clone came up a few times. Other DNA sequences of this sample code for an identical CDR3. This chain links TRBV29-1 with TRBJ2-7; possibly TRBD2 for D (5 bases). The germline V and J ends were trimmed by 4 bases and 2 bases, with 9 bases remaining between them. The germline V gene encodes CDR1 SQVTM and CDR2 ANQGSEA. The CDR3 is 12 residues long. In DNA, the CDR3 is TGCAGCGTTGGTACGGGAACCTACGAGCAGTACTTC. As protein: CSVGTGTYEQYF.

V usage is TRBV27 and J usage is TRBJ2-5, with D tentatively TRBD2 (6 bases). The assigned J gene may be wrong: the sequence end matches TRBJ2-7 better. Per germline, CDR1 MNHEY and CDR2 SMNVEV (reference sequence). This CDR3 contains 14 residues. CDR3 protein: CASSSWDSTYEQYF. CDR3 nucleotides: TGTGCCAGCAGCTCCTGGGACTCAACCTACGAGCAGTACTTC.

The chain couples TRBV7-3 to TRBJ1-1; no definite D call. The CDR3 runs 15 residues. V was clipped by 0 bases and J by 4 bases, with 12 bases between them. Germline-derived CDR1 and CDR2 are SGHTA and FQGTGA. CDR3 residues: CASSLTSGSGTEAFF. The CDR3 region has the DNA TGTGCCAGCAGCTTAACGTCGGGGTCAGGCACTGAAGCTTTCTTT.

In its sample, this clone was seen once. The chain has TRBV9 and TRBJ1-2; D may be TRBD1 (5 bases). The CDR3 is 15 residues long. Deletions cut 0 bases from V and 2 bases from J, with 11 bases between. Germline V gene lookup returns CDR1 SGDLS and CDR2 YYNGEE. This CDR3 reads CASSVGTGGNYGYTF. For the CDR3, the DNA is TGTGCCAGCAGCGTAGGAACCGGGGGGAACTATGGCTACACCTTC.

The gene calls are TRBV9 and TRBJ1-6; D might be TRBD1 (6 bases). Trimming took 0 bases from V and 7 from J, leaving 8 bases between them. CDR3 length: 14 amino acids. The germline gives CDR1 SGDLS, CDR2 YYNGEE. CDR3 sequence: CASSVAGQNSPLHF. The CDR3, as DNA: TGTGCCAGCAGCGTAGCCGGACAGAATTCACCCCTCCACTTT. The complete variable domain, with remaining parts taken from reference TRBV9 and TRBJ1-6, reads DSGVTQTPKHLITATGQRVTLRCSPRSGDLSVYWYQQSLDQGLQFLIQYYNGEERAKGNILERFSAQQFPDLHSELNLSSLELGDSALYFCASSVAGQNSPLHFGNGTRLTVT.

J is TRBJ2-5 and V is TRBV6-1, with a weak D call TRBD2 (5 bases). The germline V and J ends were trimmed by 1 base and 2 bases, with 11 bases remaining between them. This CDR3 spans 15 amino acids. CDR1 is MNHNS and CDR2 is SASEGT in the germline V gene. CDR3: CASSEVRLAQETQYF. The CDR3 coding sequence is TGTGCCAGCAGTGAAGTCCGGTTAGCGCAAGAGACCCAGTACTTC.

About this clone itself: One end of the junction varies from germline; a read error may be responsible. The chain recombines TRBV7-9 with TRBJ1-1, with D uncertain. There are 13 residues in the CDR3. The V gene's germline CDR1 is SEHNR and CDR2 FQNEAQ (reference sequence). The CDR3 spells CASSLMENTEASF. Here the CDR3 DNA reads TGTGCCAGCAGCTTAATGGAGAACACTGAAGCTTCCTTT.

This clone was seen only once. CDR3 in amino acids: CASSLRVGARYF. CDR3 sequence (DNA): TGTGCCAGCAGCCTAAGGGTAGGGGCTAGGTACTTC. The genes are TRBV7-2 and TRBJ2-5, with D perhaps matching TRBD1 (5 bases). The CDR3 sequence is 12 residues long. V lost 5 bases, J lost 13 bases, and 17 bases lay in between. Germline V gene lookup returns CDR1 SGHTA and CDR2 FQGNSA.

The rearrangement joins TRBV27 to TRBJ2-2; TRBD1 might be the D (5 bases). The CDR3 is 14 residues long. Germline V gene sequence: CDR1 MNHEY, CDR2 SMNVEV (reference sequence). The germline V and J ends were trimmed by 2 bases and 8 bases, with 12 bases remaining between them. CDR3 nucleotide sequence: TGTGCCAGCAGTTTACAGGGTCCGAGGGGGGAGCTGTTTTTT. It codes for CASSLQGPRGELFF.

This clone was detected only once. The chain has TRBV29-1 and TRBJ2-5; 9 nucleotides line up with TRBD1. The end of the DNA fits TRBJ2-7 better, so the J call may be wrong. This CDR3 region has 12 residues. The V gene's germline CDR1 is SQVTM and CDR2 ANQGSEA. DNA for the CDR3: TGCAGCGTGAGGGGACAGGGCCACGAGCAGTACTTC. Protein sequence: CSVRGQGHEQYF.

This clone was detected a few times. The chain couples TRBV7-6 to TRBJ1-2; 9 bases fit TRBD1. Germline V gene data show CDR1 as SGHVS and CDR2 as FNYEAQ. The CDR3 loop spans 14 amino acids. The V segment lost 5 bases and the J segment 6 bases; nucleotides outside the gene matches: 7. CDR3 residues: CASSPNRGRDGYTF. DNA of the CDR3: TGTGCCAGCAGCCCTAACAGGGGGCGCGATGGCTACACCTTC.